The 18 T cell receptor beta chains given below trace back to one sample, sequenced in a study of cytomegalovirus exposure and HLA in healthy donors. This PCR relied on a set of 60 Vbeta primers and 13 Jbeta primers. The assay was immunoSEQ multiplex PCR, and TCRdb's table has in-frame clones only and misses some. Seen here are approximately 180,000 clones, about 84% observed once, and the top ten hold 4.8%. Sample: PBMCs. The receptors come from a man younger than 35 in good health and CMV-seronegative.

The V gene is TRBV7-2, the J gene TRBJ2-7, with TRBD2 matching 9 bases. V shed 3 bases and J 3 bases; nucleotides not matched to a gene: 0. The CDR3 loop spans 13 amino acids. CDR1 is SGHTA, CDR2 FQGNSA, per germline. The CDR3: CASSFSGSYEQYF. DNA for the CDR3: TGTGCCAGCAGCTTTAGCGGGAGCTACGAGCAGTACTTC.

The chain joins TRBV27 to TRBJ2-5; maybe TRBD2 (6 bases). The assigned J gene may be wrong: the sequence end matches TRBJ2-7 better. CDR1 is MNHEY and CDR2 is SMNVEV in the germline V gene (reference sequence). The CDR3 is 13 amino acids. The DNA for the CDR3 is TGTGCCAGCAGTGCGGGGATCTCCTACGAGCAGTACTTC. Its protein product is CASSAGISYEQYF.

As concerns this clone: The identical CDR3 is also encoded by other nucleotide sequences in the sample. The chain recombines TRBV27 with TRBJ1-6, with D perhaps TRBD1 (5 bases). Per the germline V gene, CDR1 is MNHEY and CDR2 is SMNVEV (reference sequence). V was trimmed by 7 bases and J by 10 bases, leaving 14 bases between them. The CDR3 totals 13 residues. CDR3 nucleotide sequence: TGTGCCAGCAAAAGGAGGGGTCGATCACCCCTCCACTTT. Translation: CASKRRGRSPLHF.

The chain links TRBV25-1 to TRBJ2-1; D perhaps matches TRBD2 (6 bases). Germline V gene sequence: CDR1 MGHDK, CDR2 SYGVNS. This CDR3 comprises 14 residues. Trimming removed 8 bases at V and 2 bases at J, with 13 bases between. This CDR3 is CASENSGAYNEQFF. The CDR3 bases are TGTGCCAGCGAGAATAGCGGAGCCTACAATGAGCAGTTCTTC.

The V gene is TRBV20-1, the J gene TRBJ1-2; D call uncertain. Per germline, CDR1 DFQATT and CDR2 SNEGSKA (reference sequence). CDR3 length: 9 residues. V gave up 8 bases and J gave up 8 bases, with 9 bases separating them. The CDR3 sequence is CSTTGGYTF. CDR3 in DNA: TGCAGTACAACGGGGGGCTACACCTTC.

A single count supports this clone. The germline gene is not matched at one end of the junction; a read error may be the cause. The chain carries TRBV18 and TRBJ1-3, with 7 bases lining up with TRBD1. This CDR3 comprises 12 residues. Germline CDR1 KGHSH, CDR2 LQKENI. CDR3 region: CASSLERQGPNF. CDR3 nucleotides: TGTGCCAGCTCACTCGAACGACAGGGCCCTAATTTT.

The chain is built from TRBV6-5 and TRBJ1-2; D gene ambiguous. This CDR3 has 15 residues. Trimming left V 0 bases short and J 1 base short, with 9 bases between. Looked up from germline, CDR1 is MNHEY and CDR2 is SVGAGI. CDR3 nucleotides: TGTGCCAGCAGTTACTCTCCTACTAGTAACTATGGCTACACCTTC. Amino acid sequence: CASSYSPTSNYGYTF.

The genes are TRBV18 and TRBJ1-5, with a possible D match to TRBD1 (5 bases). Per the germline V gene, CDR1 is KGHSH and CDR2 is LQKENI. V was pared by 4 bases and J by 1 base, with 8 bases between. CDR3 length: 14 residues. CDR3 region: CASSQGNSNQPQHF. DNA of the CDR3: TGTGCCAGCTCACAGGGGAACAGCAATCAGCCCCAGCATTTT.

For this clone: Other DNA sequences from this sample encode an identical CDR3 as well. The rearrangement links TRBV5-1 to TRBJ2-7, with 7 nucleotides matching TRBD1. The CDR3 is 13 amino acids. The germline CDR1 and CDR2 sequences are SGHRS and YFSETQ. J was trimmed by 4 bases and V by 0 bases; bases with no gene match: 1. As DNA, the CDR3 is TGCGCCAGCAGCTTGGACAGGGGTTACGAGCAGTACTTC. It is translated as CASSLDRGYEQYF.

This clone appeared once. This chain joins TRBV7-3 and TRBJ2-2, with TRBD1 as a possible D gene (6 bases). CDR3 length: 15 residues. V was shortened by 5 bases and J by 1 base, with 11 bases between the two germline ends. Germline V CDR1 and CDR2: SGHTA, FQGTGA. CDR3 bases: TGTGCCAGCAGCCCCCAGACAGGGAACACCGGGGAGCTGTTTTTT. It encodes CASSPQTGNTGELFF.

The chain has TRBV6-6 and TRBJ2-7; D unclear. CDR3 length: 13 residues. Deletions cut 2 bases from V and 3 bases from J, with 8 bases between. Germline V lookup: CDR1 MNHNY, CDR2 SVGAGI (reference sequence). The DNA of the CDR3 is TGTGCCAGCAGTTACCAACAGATCTACGAGCAGTACTTC. It yields the protein CASSYQQIYEQYF.

The chain couples TRBV27 to TRBJ2-1; TRBD2 matches at 14 bases. Per germline, CDR1 MNHEY and CDR2 SMNVEV (reference sequence). This CDR3 has 20 amino acids. V lost 5 bases, J lost 0 bases, and 12 bases stayed unmatched. CDR3 nucleotides: TGTGCCAGCAGTCTCTACCGACTAGCGGGAGGGCCTCGCTCCTACAATGAGCAGTTCTTC. This gives the protein CASSLYRLAGGPRSYNEQFF.

This rearrangement joins TRBV15 to TRBJ2-2; 7 positions match TRBD2. The V and J ends lost 9 bases and 2 bases, in that order; junction bases with no gene match: 9. The CDR3 runs 15 residues. CDR1 is LNHNV and CDR2 is YYDKDF in the germline V gene (reference sequence). CDR3 residues: CATGRGPQNTGELFF. The CDR3 nucleotides are TGTGCCACGGGGAGGGGTCCACAAAACACCGGGGAGCTGTTTTTT.

The chain has TRBV15 and TRBJ2-5; TRBD2 matches at 11 bases. The germline V gene encodes CDR1 LNHNV and CDR2 YYDKDF (reference sequence). CDR3 length: 18 amino acids. Trimming removed 3 bases from V and 5 bases from J; junction bases left unmatched: 14. CDR3 DNA: TGTGCCACCAGCAGGGTCGGGCTAGCGGGAGGTCCATTGGAGACCCAGTACTTC. Protein sequence: CATSRVGLAGGPLETQYF. The whole variable domain, remainder taken from reference TRBV15 and TRBJ2-5, is DAMVIQNPRYQVTQFGKPVTLSCSQTLNHNVMYWYQQKSSQAPKLLFHYYDKDFNNEADTPDNFQSRRPNTSFCFLDIRSPGLGDTAMYLCATSRVGLAGGPLETQYFGPGTRLLVL.

In its sample, this clone was seen once. The chain recombines TRBV18 with TRBJ2-2, with TRBD1 as a possible D gene (5 bases). V lost 2 bases and J 1 base, leaving 8 bases between the germline ends. The CDR3 has 15 residues. CDR1 KGHSH and CDR2 LQKENI come from the germline V gene. In nucleotides, the CDR3 is TGTGCCAGCTCACCAGGACATGAGAACACCGGGGAGCTGTTTTTT. This encodes CASSPGHENTGELFF.

V and J are TRBV11-2 and TRBJ1-4; D is uncertain. Germline V CDR1 and CDR2: SGHAT, FQNNGV. This CDR3 spans 14 amino acids. The V gene lost 5 bases and the J gene lost 0 bases, with 7 bases spanning the gap. CDR3 coding DNA: TGTGCCAGCAGCCCTAATCCAACTAATGAAAAACTGTTTTTT. Residues: CASSPNPTNEKLFF.

The CDR3 nucleotides read TGTGCCTGGGGCGGAGACAGTTCCACTGAAGCTTTCTTT. Its translation is CAWGGDSSTEAFF. V and J are TRBV30 and TRBJ1-1, with a weak D call TRBD1 (5 bases). The CDR3 totals 13 residues. V was clipped by 5 bases and J by 4 bases, with 14 bases between them. The germline CDR1 and CDR2 sequences are GTSNPN and SVGIG (reference sequence).

The chain combines TRBV11-3 with TRBJ2-1, with TRBD2 matching 7 bases. CDR3 size: 18 residues. CDR1 is SGHNT and CDR2 is YENEEA in the germline V gene. V lost 0 bases, J lost 0 bases, and 8 bases stayed unmatched. CDR3 sequence reads: CASSLDQGGSGSYNEQFF. CDR3 DNA sequence: TGTGCCAGCAGCTTAGATCAGGGAGGGTCCGGCTCCTACAATGAGCAGTTCTTC.